Following are 10 T cell receptor beta chains from one sample sequenced in a study of T cell responses to AZD1222 COVID-19 vaccine. The data were produced by immunoSEQ multiplex PCR, yet TCRdb's version contains in-frame clones alone and is incomplete. The profile covers 98,000 or so clones, with around nine tenths appearing a single time and around 3.3% taken by the ten largest. Sequencing was performed on peripheral blood, taken 28 days after the second dose of the MenACWY control vaccine. The receptors here all came from an adult who received the MenACWY meningococcal vaccine as a control.

The chain joins TRBV5-1 to TRBJ2-5; D might be TRBD1 (6 bases). The CDR3 runs 15 residues. Germline CDR1 is SGHRS and CDR2 is YFSETQ. Trimming took off 2 bases at V and 4 bases at J, with 15 bases between the two ends. The CDR3 region has the DNA TGCGCCAGCAGCTTAGAGGGGGTCAGGGGAGAGACCCAGTACTTC. Encoded protein: CASSLEGVRGETQYF.

This sequence joins TRBV19 and TRBJ1-4, with a possible D match to TRBD1 (5 bases). The V end was cut by 3 bases, the J end by 6 bases, with 5 bases between. Germline lookup yields CDR1 LNHDA and CDR2 SQIVND (reference sequence). This CDR3 is 12 amino acids long. CDR3: CASSIRDEKLFF. CDR3 in DNA: TGTGCCAGTAGTATCAGGGATGAAAAACTGTTTTTT.

The V call is TRBV5-1, the J call TRBJ1-3, with TRBD1 matching 7 bases. This CDR3 region has 14 residues. Trimming removed 9 bases from V and 0 bases from J; junction bases left unmatched: 6. Germline CDR1 reads SGHRS; CDR2 reads YFSETQ. The CDR3 DNA sequence: TGCGCCACCAGACAGGGCCTCTCTGGAAACACCATATATTTT. Protein product: CATRQGLSGNTIYF.

With respect to this clone: Other DNA sequences in this specimen translate into the identical CDR3. The CDR3 nucleotides read TGTGCCAGCAGTTTAGACAGGAACTATGGCTACACCTTC. Translating it yields CASSLDRNYGYTF. The V gene is TRBV28, the J gene TRBJ1-2, with a weak D call TRBD1 (6 bases). The CDR3 runs 13 residues. CDR1 is MDHEN and CDR2 is SYDVKM in the germline V gene. V lost 2 bases and J 2 bases, leaving 6 bases between the germline ends.

The rearrangement links TRBV9 to TRBJ2-7; 10 positions match TRBD1. The CDR3 is 16 residues long. With V trimmed by 0 bases and J by 6 bases, 9 bases remained unmatched. Germline loops: CDR1 SGDLS, CDR2 YYNGEE. For the CDR3, the DNA is TGTGCCAGCAGCGTAGCACCCACCGGACAGGGGGGCGAGCAGTACTTC. This sequence encodes CASSVAPTGQGGEQYF.

The rearrangement joins TRBV9 to TRBJ1-1; the match to TRBD1 covers 7 bases. V trimming: 3 bases; J trimming: 2 bases; junction bases outside the gene matches: 4. Looked up from germline, CDR1 is SGDLS and CDR2 is YYNGEE. CDR3 length: 14 amino acids. CDR3 nucleotide sequence: TGTGCCAGCAGCGCTAACAGGGGCAACACTGAAGCTTTCTTT. Residues: CASSANRGNTEAFF.

The gene calls are TRBV3-1 (or the pseudogene TRBV3-2) and TRBJ1-4, with 9 bases fitting TRBD1. Germline V CDR1 and CDR2: LGHDT, YNNKEL (reference sequence). CDR3 length: 16 amino acids. V lost 0 bases to trimming and J lost 8 bases; unmatched junction nucleotides: 7. The CDR3, as DNA: TGTGCCAGCAGCCAAGAGGAGGGACAGGGAGGGGAAAAACTGTTTTTT. Translated, it gives CASSQEEGQGGEKLFF.

The chain uses TRBV6-4 and TRBJ2-3; TRBD1 aligns across 8 bases. V was pared by 2 bases and J by 0 bases, with 4 bases of the junction left unmatched. Germline CDR1 is MRHNA and CDR2 is SNTAGT. CDR3 size: 16 residues. This chain's CDR3 is CASSDGQGASTDTQYF. DNA for the CDR3: TGTGCCAGCAGTGACGGCCAGGGGGCCAGCACAGATACGCAGTATTTT.

The chain couples TRBV15 to TRBJ1-1; no clear D. V lost 1 base and J 5 bases, leaving 11 bases between the germline ends. CDR1 and CDR2 (germline): LNHNV, YYDKDF (reference sequence). This CDR3 region has 14 residues. The CDR3 nucleotides are TGTGCCACCAGCAGAGCCCGACAAAAAACTGAAGCTTTCTTT. Translated: CATSRARQKTEAFF.

The chain combines TRBV9 with TRBJ1-1; tentative D call: TRBD1 (5 bases). Trimming removed 2 bases from V and 1 base from J, with 12 bases in between. CDR1 is SGDLS and CDR2 is YYNGEE in the germline V gene. The CDR3 sequence is 15 residues long. The CDR3 protein is CASSVRGAGNTEAFF. The CDR3 bases are TGTGCCAGCAGCGTTAGGGGCGCGGGGAACACTGAAGCTTTCTTT.